A selection of T cell receptor beta chains follows, all from one sample in a study of blood T cells in healthy people across ages. TCRdb re-called the 5' RACE reads through MiXCR, storing one row per CDR3 protein. The repertoire holds 1.8 million or so distinct CDR3 sequences, with about 39% as singletons. Sequences were obtained from blood. These receptors originate from a human donor in good health. Both conserved end residues are part of each CDR3. The D gene is left open where the match is weak. Some rows mark clone size as missing; the rest say once, few, many or name a class of expanded clone.

.,TRBJ1-1,.,TRBV28,15,CASSPIGTGTREAFF,TGTGCCAGCAGCCCGATCGGGACCGGGACCAGGGAAGCTTTCTTT
.,TRBJ1-2,.,TRBV7-2,12,CASSLTNYDYTF,TGTGCCAGCAGCCTCACTAACTATGACTACACCTTC
.,TRBJ2-3,.,TRBV7-2,16,CASSLGHGLFTDTQYF,TGTGCCAGCAGCTTAGGTCATGGCCTATTCACAGATACGCAGTATTTT
many,TRBJ2-3,.,TRBV5-1,13,CASSWGGTDTQYF,TGTGCCAGCAGCTGGGGGGGCACAGATACGCAGTATTTT
few,TRBJ2-1,TRBD1,TRBV3-1,13,CASTRDRGNEQFF,TGTGCCAGCACCCGGGACAGAGGGAATGAGCAGTTCTTC
.,TRBJ2-1,.,TRBV4-3,16,CTSSQDSAPSRGEQFF,TGCACCAGCAGCCAAGATTCCGCCCCGTCTCGGGGTGAGCAGTTCTTC
few,TRBJ2-3,.,TRBV20-1,15,CSARGVFHTTDTQYF,TGCAGTGCTAGAGGGGTGTTCCACACAACGGATACGCAGTATTTT
.,TRBJ2-7,.,TRBV20-1,13,CSARDPTGSEQYF,TGCAGTGCTAGAGATCCCACAGGGAGCGAGCAGTACTTC
.,TRBJ1-2,.,TRBV29-1,12,CSAGDGNYGYTF,TGCAGCGCCGGGGACGGGAACTATGGCTACACCTTC
.,TRBJ1-4,.,TRBV6-5,15,CASSLSPGQNEKLFF,TGTGCCAGCAGTTTATCACCGGGACAAAATGAAAAACTGTTTTTT
.,TRBJ2-1,TRBD2,TRBV14,16,CASSGKVGLGLNEQFF,TGTGCCAGCAGTGGTAAAGTGGGACTAGGACTAAATGAGCAGTTCTTC
.,TRBJ1-2,.,TRBV14,16,CASSQLSSGENYGYTF,TGTGCCAGCAGCCAACTTTCGTCAGGGGAAAACTATGGCTACACCTTC
.,TRBJ1-5,.,TRBV6-2/TRBV6-3,14,CASSKPQGNQPQHF,TGTGCCAGCAGTAAGCCACAGGGAAATCAGCCCCAGCATTTT
.,TRBJ1-1,TRBD1,TRBV7-9,17,CASSPPGQGASNTEAFF,TGTGCCAGCAGCCCCCCGGGACAGGGGGCTTCTAACACTGAAGCTTTCTTT
.,TRBJ1-5,.,TRBV19,14,CASHGGARNQPQHF,TGTGCCAGTCATGGGGGGGCGCGAAATCAGCCCCAGCATTTT
few,TRBJ2-7,.,TRBV20-1,14,CSARSTRASHEQYF,TGCAGTGCTAGAAGCACGAGGGCTTCCCACGAGCAGTACTTC
.,TRBJ2-7,.,TRBV12-3/TRBV12-4,13,CASRPTSSYEQYF,TGTGCCAGCAGGCCGACATCTTCCTACGAGCAGTACTTC
.,TRBJ2-3,.,TRBV20-1,15,CSARPRAPFTDTQYF,TGCAGTGCTAGACCCCGGGCTCCATTCACAGATACGCAGTATTTT
.,TRBJ2-7,.,TRBV6-1,13,CASIGPGWFEQYF,TGTGCCAGCATAGGTCCAGGGTGGTTCGAGCAGTACTTC
.,TRBJ1-1,.,TRBV15,14,CATSISWENTEAFF,TGTGCCACCAGCATTAGCTGGGAGAACACTGAAGCTTTCTTT
.,TRBJ1-2,TRBD1,TRBV7-2,15,CASSGRDRGIYGYTF,TGTGCCAGCAGCGGCAGGGACAGGGGTATCTATGGCTACACCTTC
few,TRBJ2-5,.,TRBV28,15,CASSLASASQETQYF,TGTGCCAGCAGTTTGGCTAGCGCCTCCCAAGAGACCCAGTACTTC
once,TRBJ2-3,.,TRBV25-1,15,CASTRGGEGTDTQYF,TGTGCCAGCACCAGAGGGGGAGAGGGCACAGATACGCAGTATTTT
.,TRBJ2-1,.,TRBV25-1,14,CASSEGGPNNEQFF,TGTGCCAGCAGTGAAGGGGGCCCGAACAATGAGCAGTTCTTC
few,TRBJ2-5,TRBD2,TRBV5-1,15,CASRIPLAGQETQYF,TGCGCCAGCCGAATTCCACTAGCGGGGCAAGAGACCCAGTACTTC
.,TRBJ2-3,TRBD2,TRBV2,18,CASSGWSGGVEITDTQYF,TGTGCCAGCAGTGGATGGAGCGGGGGTGTTGAAATCACAGATACGCAGTATTTT
.,TRBJ2-6,.,TRBV9,16,CASSGRRLSEANVLTF,TGTGCCAGCAGCGGAAGACGGCTCTCTGAGGCCAACGTCCTGACTTTC
few,TRBJ2-3,.,TRBV4-3,13,CASSPTEDDTQYF,TGCGCCAGCAGCCCAACGGAGGACGATACGCAGTATTTT
.,TRBJ2-3,TRBD2,TRBV20-1,15,CSATPGAGSTDTQYF,TGCAGTGCTACCCCCGGAGCGGGGAGCACAGATACGCAGTATTTT
.,TRBJ1-2,.,TRBV6-1,11,CASERGNGYTF,TGTGCCAGCGAAAGGGGAAATGGCTACACCTTC
.,TRBJ1-2,.,TRBV7-2,14,CASSSIDGVYGYTF,TGTGCCAGCAGCTCCATTGATGGAGTTTATGGCTACACCTTC
few,TRBJ2-5,.,TRBV5-1,16,CASSQTTGTAVMSQYF,TGCGCCAGCAGTCAAACGACCGGGACGGCTGTGATGTCCCAGTACTTC
.,TRBJ2-1,TRBD1,TRBV7-9,13,CASSDRGSDEQFF,TGTGCCAGCAGCGACAGGGGTAGCGATGAGCAGTTCTTC
.,TRBJ1-1,.,TRBV12-3/TRBV12-4,12,CVSRGLQGGTFF,TGTGTCAGCAGGGGTTTACAGGGTGGTACTTTCTTT
.,TRBJ2-7,TRBD1,TRBV28,16,CASSPFPDGQDYEQYF,TGTGCCAGCAGCCCTTTCCCCGACGGACAGGACTACGAGCAGTACTTC